The clone carrying this T cell receptor beta chain was seen a few times. No antigen is known for it. CDR3 length: 12 residues. V lost 3 bases, J lost 14 bases, and 11 bases lay in between. The germline gives CDR1 LGHDT, CDR2 YNNKEL (reference sequence). This record comes from a study of vaccination effects on CD4 cells after COVID-19. Whole-study results and caveats: Clones that were induced by infection or by vaccine showed marked contraction late after vaccination.

Sequencing was performed with immunoSEQ multiplex PCR; in TCRdb, only in-frame clones are kept and a portion is missing. The sample yields about 74,000 clones, roughly three quarters seen once. The culture ran for about 11 days, and then CD4+ T cells were isolated. Among the vaccine recipients, none had a prior SARS-CoV-2 infection, and nucleocapsid antibodies were negative. Half-medium exchanges with IL-2 medium took place on days 3 and 7. The rearrangement uses TRBV3-1 (or the pseudogene TRBV3-2) and TRBJ1-6; a weak D match, TRBD1 (6 bases). The sample was CD4+ T cells from PBMCs cultured without peptide, taken before COVID-19 vaccination. The sequence derives from a human donor who received a COVID-19 vaccine. The CDR3 here is CASSQADRALHF. The CDR3 DNA sequence: TGTGCCAGCAGCCAGGCGGACAGAGCCCTCCACTTT.